This entry lists 5 T cell receptor beta chains sequenced from one sample in a study of blood T cell repertoires in COVID-19. Only in-frame clones appear in the TCRdb table, and some are missing; sequencing was by immunoSEQ multiplex PCR. The sample includes 130,000 to 150,000 clones, roughly 82% of them seen just once. Specimen: peripheral blood. Receptors originate from a man aged 55-75 years with active or convalescent COVID-19.

In its sample, this clone was seen a few times. This CDR3 is also generated by other DNA sequences in the sample. This rearrangement joins TRBV19 to TRBJ1-1; maybe TRBD1 (5 bases). Germline V gene data show CDR1 as LNHDA and CDR2 as SQIVND (reference sequence). This CDR3 is built from 11 residues. The DNA for the CDR3 is TGTGCAAGCGACAGAAACACTGAAGCTTTCTTT. Translated, it gives CASDRNTEAFF.

V is TRBV11-3 and J is TRBJ2-3; 7 nucleotides align to TRBD1. The CDR3 totals 13 residues. Germline V gene data show CDR1 as SGHNT and CDR2 as YENEEA. The V segment lost 11 bases and the J segment 0 bases; nucleotides outside the gene matches: 5. The CDR3 here is CACGDRSTDTQYF. CDR3 bases: TGTGCCTGTGGGGACAGAAGCACAGATACGCAGTATTTT. Together with reference TRBV11-3 and TRBJ2-3, the CDR3 gives the full variable domain: EAGVVQSPRYKIIEKKQPVAFWCNPISGHNTLYWYLQNLGQGPELLIRYENEEAVDDSQLPKDRFSAERLKGVDSTLKIQPAELGDSAVYLCACGDRSTDTQYFGPGTRLTVL.

The chain uses TRBV24-1 and TRBJ2-1; D remains ambiguous. Germline V CDR1 and CDR2: KGHDR, SFDVKD. This CDR3 is built from 11 residues. V shed 3 bases and J shed 12 bases, with 8 bases lying between them. The CDR3 protein is CATSDALGQFF. CDR3 nucleotides: TGTGCCACCAGTGATGCCCTAGGGCAGTTCTTC.

The rearrangement uses TRBV5-1 and TRBJ2-7, with a tentative D call TRBD1 (6 bases). This CDR3 is 14 amino acids long. Per germline, CDR1 SGHRS and CDR2 YFSETQ. Trimming pared 0 bases from V and 7 bases from J, leaving 14 bases between. The DNA of the CDR3 is TGCGCCAGCAGCTTGGATAGCAGGGGCGGTGAGCAGTACGTC. This translates into CASSLDSRGGEQYV.

V usage is TRBV15 and J usage is TRBJ1-5; D ambiguous. Trimming stripped 0 bases from V and 8 bases from J, with 5 bases between. The germline gives CDR1 LNHNV, CDR2 YYDKDF (reference sequence). This CDR3 has 12 amino acids. CDR3 in amino acids: CATSRENKPQHF. The CDR3 nucleotides read TGTGCCACCAGCAGAGAAAATAAGCCCCAGCATTTT.